What follows are 25 T cell receptor beta chains derived from one specimen sequenced in a study of pediatric ulcerative colitis. Generated by immunoSEQ multiplex PCR, the TCRdb table keeps only in-frame clones and is missing some. Counted here are around 64,000 clones, roughly nine tenths occurring once; the ten biggest clones make up 3% to 4.5%. The material sequenced was blood. Every receptor here comes from a boy aged 5-17 years with severe ulcerative colitis.

V gene TRBV6-5 combines with J gene TRBJ1-4, with 7 nucleotides matching TRBD1. Germline V gene data show CDR1 as MNHEY and CDR2 as SVGAGI. The ends lost 1 base at V and 3 bases at J; junction bases unmatched: 2. There are 15 residues in the CDR3. Written as DNA, the CDR3 is TGTGCCAGCAGTTACTTCCAGGGGGCTAATGAAAAACTGTTTTTT. This translates into CASSYFQGANEKLFF.

This chain uses TRBV4-1 with TRBJ2-1; 10 bases match TRBD2. The V segment lost 0 bases and the J segment 0 bases; nucleotides outside the gene matches: 2. Germline CDR1 is MGHRA and CDR2 is YSYEKL. This CDR3 has 17 amino acids. CDR3 coding DNA: TGCGCCAGCAGCCAAGAACCTAGCGGGAGCTCCTACAATGAGCAGTTCTTC. Residues: CASSQEPSGSSYNEQFF.

V gene TRBV6-1 combines with J gene TRBJ1-1, with D hard to call. Germline V gives CDR1 MNHNS, CDR2 SASEGT. The CDR3 extends over 10 amino acids. The V end was cut by 6 bases, the J end by 7 bases, with 6 bases between. Here the CDR3 DNA reads TGTGCCAGCAGAGAGGTTGAAGCTTTCTTT. Protein: CASREVEAFF.

This rearrangement joins TRBV7-2 to TRBJ2-7; TRBD2 agrees at 11 bases. CDR1 is SGHTA, CDR2 FQGNSA, per germline. This CDR3 is built from 15 residues. V lost 1 base, J lost 9 bases, and 8 bases stayed unmatched. CDR3 nucleotide sequence: TGTGCCAGCAGCTTAGTGTGGCTAGCGGGAGGAGTGCAGTACTTC. The encoded protein is CASSLVWLAGGVQYF.

CDR3 sequence (DNA): TGTGCCAGCACCCTCGGTGGGACCACAGATACGCAGTATTTT. Its translation: CASTLGGTTDTQYF. This chain uses TRBV7-9 with TRBJ2-3; perhaps D is TRBD1 or TRBD2 (5 bases each). The V gene's germline CDR1 is SEHNR and CDR2 FQNEAQ (reference sequence). This CDR3 spans 14 amino acids. Trimming stripped 7 bases from V and 2 bases from J, with 13 bases between.

This clone has a single count. The genes are TRBV11-3 and TRBJ2-7; D is unresolved. Germline loops: CDR1 SGHNT, CDR2 YENEEA. The CDR3 is made up of 20 amino acids. The V end lost 7 bases, the J end lost 3 bases, and 34 bases lay between the germline ends. The CDR3 loop is CASNEEHWGSPPLENYEQYF. CDR3 coding DNA: TGTGCCAGCAACGAAGAGCATTGGGGTTCTCCGCCCCTCGAAAACTACGAGCAGTACTTC.

This chain connects TRBV10-3 to TRBJ2-7; tentatively, D is TRBD2 (5 bases). Germline V gives CDR1 ENHRY, CDR2 SYGVKD. The CDR3 has 15 residues. Trimming took off 4 bases at V and 2 bases at J, with 15 bases between the two ends. The CDR3, as DNA: TGTGCCATCAGTGTACCCGAAGCGGTGCCCTACGAGCAGTACTTC. It translates to CAISVPEAVPYEQYF.

The chain is built from TRBV13 and TRBJ2-3; 7 bases match TRBD2. Germline CDR1 PRHDT, CDR2 FYEKMQ (reference sequence). The CDR3 runs to 15 residues. With 4 bases clipped from V and 5 bases from J, the junction kept 9 bases outside the gene matches. CDR3 coding DNA: TGTGCCAGCAGCTCATATACCGGGACTAAAGATACGCAGTATTTT. This codes for CASSSYTGTKDTQYF.

This clone rates as medium-sized (0.01 to 0.1%). This chain connects TRBV11-2 to TRBJ1-2, with 9 bases that match TRBD1. The germline gives CDR1 SGHAT, CDR2 FQNNGV. The CDR3 is 15 amino acids. V was clipped by 5 bases and J by 8 bases; unmatched bases: 12. Written as DNA, the CDR3 is TGTGCCAGCAGCAGTTTAGGGACAGGGATATGGGGCTACACCTTC. Its translation: CASSSLGTGIWGYTF.

The chain carries TRBV27 and TRBJ2-7; 8 bases match TRBD2. Germline V lookup: CDR1 MNHEY, CDR2 SMNVEV (reference sequence). The V gene end was trimmed by 7 bases and the J gene end by 3 bases; junction bases not matched to a gene: 11. This CDR3 is 15 amino acids long. Here the CDR3 reads CASTSWGSGNYEQYF. CDR3 coding DNA: TGTGCCAGCACCTCGTGGGGTAGCGGGAACTACGAGCAGTACTTC.

This clone was found once. This chain connects TRBV13 to TRBJ2-2, with a possible D match to TRBD1 (6 bases). CDR3 size: 15 residues. V lost 3 bases and J lost 3, with 11 bases in between. The germline CDR1 and CDR2 sequences are PRHDT and FYEKMQ (reference sequence). CDR3 in amino acids: CASSFTQGDTGELFF. The CDR3 DNA reads TGTGCCAGCAGCTTTACACAGGGAGACACCGGGGAGCTGTTTTTT.

The rearrangement uses TRBV5-4 and TRBJ1-1, with 8 nucleotides matching TRBD1. The CDR3 length is 12 residues. V dropped 0 bases and J dropped 11; count of bases not matched to a gene: 3. Germline V gene sequence: CDR1 SGHNT, CDR2 YYREEE (reference sequence). CDR3 sequence: CASSLVDREAFF. The CDR3 DNA follows: TGTGCCAGCAGCTTGGTGGACAGGGAGGCTTTCTTT. Combining the CDR3 with reference TRBV5-4 and TRBJ1-1 gives the whole variable domain ETGVTQSPTHLIKTRGQQVTLRCSSQSGHNTVSWYQQALGQGPQFIFQYYREEENGRGNFPPRFSGLQFPNYSSELNVNALELDDSALYLCASSLVDREAFFGQGTRLTVV.

This clone showed up just a few times. This sequence joins TRBV19 and TRBJ2-7; 8 bases match TRBD1. The germline V gene encodes CDR1 LNHDA and CDR2 SQIVND (reference sequence). V was clipped by 3 bases and J by 1 base; unmatched bases: 5. This CDR3 region has 15 residues. CDR3 sequence reads: CASSIDGTGSYEQYF. The CDR3, as DNA: TGTGCCAGTAGTATTGACGGGACAGGATCCTACGAGCAGTACTTC.

The chain recombines TRBV6-6 with TRBJ2-7; 12 bases match TRBD1. Germline loops: CDR1 MNHNY, CDR2 SVGAGI (reference sequence). The CDR3 runs 15 residues. The V and J ends lost 5 bases and 4 bases, in that order; junction bases with no gene match: 6. The CDR3 loop is CASSKGQGAAYEQYF. CDR3 DNA: TGTGCCAGCAGTAAGGGACAGGGGGCTGCGTACGAGCAGTACTTC.

The chain links TRBV16 to TRBJ2-7, with a possible D match to TRBD1 (7 bases). V lost 2 bases to trimming and J lost 4 bases, with 15 bases between them. Germline-derived CDR1 and CDR2 are KGHSY and FQNENV. The CDR3 is 15 amino acids. CDR3 in DNA: TGTGCCAGCAGCCAACGGTTAGCAGGGGGGTACGAGCAGTACTTC. It yields the protein CASSQRLAGGYEQYF.

The rearrangement links TRBV12-5 to TRBJ2-1; possibly TRBD1 for D (7 bases). V lost 7 bases, J lost 0 bases, and 16 bases lay in between. This CDR3 has 16 amino acids. Germline V gene data show CDR1 as LGHNT and CDR2 as FRNRAP. DNA of the CDR3: TGTGCTAGTGACGATTCAGGGGGGCCCTCCTACAATGAGCAGTTCTTC. Its protein is CASDDSGGPSYNEQFF. Using reference TRBV12-5 and TRBJ2-1 for the parts outside the CDR3, the full variable domain is DARVTQTPRHKVTEMGQEVTMRCQPILGHNTVFWYRQTMMQGLELLAYFRNRAPLDDSGMPKDRFSAEMPDATLATLKIQPSEPRDSAVYFCASDDSGGPSYNEQFFGPGTRLTVL.

The chain combines TRBV5-1 with TRBJ2-2, with D perhaps assigned TRBD1 or TRBD2 (5 bases each). V was pared by 0 bases and J by 3 bases, with 9 bases between. The CDR3 is 15 residues long. Per the germline V gene, CDR1 is SGHRS and CDR2 is YFSETQ. CDR3 sequence: CASSLEGPDTGELFF. The CDR3 DNA follows: TGCGCCAGCAGCTTGGAGGGACCGGACACCGGGGAGCTGTTTTTT.

The chain recombines TRBV6-5 with TRBJ2-3, with no clear D. Germline CDR1 MNHEY, CDR2 SVGAGI. The CDR3 is 13 amino acids. Trimming cost V 3 bases and J 7 bases, with 11 bases left between them. The CDR3 DNA is TGTGCCAGCAGTTATACCCAGACGAATACGCAGTATTTT. It specifies CASSYTQTNTQYF.

This sequence joins TRBV19 and TRBJ1-3; D call uncertain. Trimming removed 3 bases from V and 4 bases from J, with 4 bases in between. Germline loops: CDR1 LNHDA, CDR2 SQIVND (reference sequence). The CDR3 totals 12 residues. CDR3 coding DNA: TGTGCCAGTAGTATTTCGGGAAACACCATATATTTT. Translated, it gives CASSISGNTIYF.

The CDR3 sequence: CASSIVDTYGYTF. In DNA form, the CDR3 reads TGTGCCAGTAGTATAGTGGACACCTATGGCTACACCTTC. This rearrangement joins TRBV19 to TRBJ1-2; tentatively, D is TRBD1 (5 bases). The CDR3 runs 13 residues. The ends were cut back, 1 base at V and 4 bases at J, with 7 bases in the middle. Per germline, CDR1 LNHDA and CDR2 SQIVND (reference sequence).

J is TRBJ2-2 and V is TRBV6-5; D uncertain. CDR3 length equals 13 residues. The V end was cut by 2 bases, the J end by 4 bases, with 5 bases between. Germline loops: CDR1 MNHEY, CDR2 SVGAGI. CDR3 protein: CASSYMATGELFF. DNA for the CDR3: TGTGCCAGCAGTTACATGGCCACCGGGGAGCTGTTTTTT.

The chain employs TRBV27 and TRBJ1-1, with D possibly TRBD1 on 5 matching bases. V was trimmed by 1 base and J by 11 bases, leaving 11 bases between them. Germline CDR1 reads MNHEY; CDR2 reads SMNVEV (reference sequence). This CDR3 region has 12 residues. The CDR3 reads CASSLFPGRAFF. CDR3 sequence (DNA): TGTGCCAGCAGTTTATTTCCAGGGCGGGCTTTCTTT.

This clone appeared a single time. The chain recombines TRBV30 with TRBJ2-7; D is ambiguous. The V end lost 2 bases, the J end lost 2 bases, and 13 bases lay between the germline ends. There are 14 residues in the CDR3. In germline, CDR1 is GTSNPN, CDR2 SVGIG (reference sequence). The CDR3 region is CAWSNAEITYEQYF. The CDR3 DNA follows: TGTGCCTGGAGTAATGCGGAGATTACCTACGAGCAGTACTTC. The full variable domain, with the rest looked up from reference TRBV30 and TRBJ2-7, is SQTIHQWPATLVQPVGSPLSLECTVEGTSNPNLYWYRQAAGRGLQLLFYSVGIGQISSEVPQNLSASRPQDRQFILSSKKLLLSDSGFYLCAWSNAEITYEQYFGPGTRLTVT.

This clone was seen just once. The rearrangement links TRBV29-1 to TRBJ2-7; tentatively, D is TRBD1 or TRBD2 (5 bases each). Per germline, CDR1 SQVTM and CDR2 ANQGSEA. The V end lost 4 bases, the J end lost 7 bases, and 14 bases lay between the germline ends. CDR3 length: 12 amino acids. CDR3 sequence (DNA): TGCAGCGTTGTGAGGGGTACTGGGGAGCAGTACTTC. As protein: CSVVRGTGEQYF.

V gene TRBV7-3 combines with J gene TRBJ2-7; 9 bases match TRBD2. The CDR3 has 20 residues. Germline loops: CDR1 SGHTA, CDR2 FQGTGA. V was clipped by 5 bases and J by 4 bases; unmatched bases: 24. As DNA, the CDR3 is TGTGCCAGCAGCGCCCAGGAGGGAGCGGGAGGTCCCGACCGGTTTTACGAGCAGTACTTC. Protein product: CASSAQEGAGGPDRFYEQYF.